Presented here are 2 T cell receptor beta chains from one specimen sequenced in a study of neurological immune-mediated disorders. Time point indicated: longitudinal time-point 3. Using its own MiXCR run on the 5' RACE reads, TCRdb lists one record per CDR3 protein. This table holds 93,000 or so distinct CDR3 sequences, approximately 10% found once. The sequenced sample consisted of PBMCs. The receptors originated from a female donor with HTLV-1-associated myelopathy (HAM/TSP).

About this clonotype itself: Relative to the germline gene, one junction end is altered; a read error may explain this. The rearrangement uses TRBV19 and TRBJ2-7; the D call may be TRBD1 or TRBD2 (5 bases each). Germline V CDR1 and CDR2: LNHDA, SQIVND (reference sequence). The CDR3 length is 15 residues. This CDR3 is CASRPPGPGPYDQYF. CDR3 bases: TGTGCCAGTAGACCACCGGGACCCGGACCATACGATCAGTACTTC.

This clonotype was observed many times. The chain recombines TRBV12-3 or TRBV12-4 with TRBJ1-5; tentatively, D is TRBD1 (5 bases). The V end was cut by 6 bases, the J end by 2 bases, with 20 bases between. This CDR3 region has 17 residues. CDR3 protein: CASSPSEGLLGNQPQHF. The DNA for the CDR3 is TGTGCCAGCAGCCCCAGCGAGGGGCTGTTAGGCAATCAGCCCCAGCATTTT.